The clone carrying this T cell receptor beta chain was picked up many times. No antigen is known for it. This library used around 400 ng RNA and molecular barcoded adaptors spanning alpha/delta and beta/gamma chains. In TCRdb, the reads were re-called with MiXCR into one record per CDR3 protein. Of tens of thousands of distinct CDR3 sequences in the sample, roughly 13% were seen once. This sample was taken from a study of read filtering for tumor transcriptome and immune sequencing. Study-wide findings and caveats: The sorted CD138-negative fraction was a mixed bone marrow immune population, not purified T cells.

This CDR3 contains 16 residues. V gave up 2 bases and J gave up 3 bases, with 18 bases separating them. Germline-derived CDR1 and CDR2 are GTSNPN and SVGIG (reference sequence). This clonotype was obtained from a donor aged 40 or over with multiple myeloma. This chain connects TRBV30 to TRBJ2-3; either TRBD1 or TRBD2 may supply D (6 bases each). The source material was a population of CD138-negative cells sorted from bone marrow. CDR3 sequence: CAWSTPGVGRTDTQYF. CDR3 sequence (DNA): TGTGCCTGGAGTACCCCAGGGGTCGGGAGAACAGATACGCAGTATTTT.